Described below is a single T cell receptor (beta chain) sequence and its context. This clonotype came up a few times. Which antigen it targets is not known. Nothing much larger sits one base from this clone, and base qualities are not available. The data stem from a study of T cell repertoires in cytomegalovirus infection (dated by TCRdb to the late 2010s). For the study in its entirety: Alongside well-studied HLA-B-restricted epitopes, the peptide stimulations were aimed at recently identified HLA-C-restricted CMV epitopes, whose presentation resists viral immunomodulation. Because public TCR beta signatures pointed to carriage of CMV infection together with the matching HLA type, the HLA type of each donor mattered for the analysis.

Sequencing instrument: Illumina HiSeq 1500. TCRdb's own reprocessing of the public reads used fastp at Q25 and MiXCR and kept productive beta chains. Every distinct CDR3 protein forms one entry, paired with its most common genes and DNA. This sample is represented by approximately 590,000 distinct CDR3 sequences; almost 40% of them were singletons. The ten largest account for 48% of the sample. General study outcomes and caveats: In both this cohort and an independent roughly 350-donor cohort, the cumulative frequency of public TCR beta family members distinguished carriers of CMV infection plus the relevant HLA type. In the ex vivo response, HLA-C-restricted CMV-specific TCR beta clonotypes were dominant, and in two of eight donors the single most frequent clonotype came from this HLA-C-restricted group.

This specimen's treatment or condition label, interpreted: in vitro stimulation with specific CMV peptide epitopes to enrich CMV-specific T cells. The receptor was isolated from a human donor in good health (CMV status not recorded). Some clones in this sample may be carry-over from other donors' samples. The starting material was cultured PBMCs, obtained from culture after CMV antigen stimulation.

The DNA is as follows: TGTGCCAGCAGTGATCTCGGGAACTACGAGCAGTACTTC. Its translation is CASSDLGNYEQYF. The sequence is built from TRBV6-1 and TRBJ2-7; TRBD2 is a weak D gene call, 5 bases matching. The CDR3 numbers 13 residues from cysteine through phenylalanine. Only the CDR3 part of the read is kept: 39 bases, read in frame from the first base. Deletion took 3 bases off V and 3 bases off J, with a span of 9 bases between the germline ends. Reading the germline V gene gives CDR1 MNHNS and CDR2 SASEGT.